The 18 T cell receptor beta chains below all came from one sample that was sequenced in a study of cytomegalovirus exposure and HLA in healthy donors. Using immunoSEQ multiplex PCR, the repertoire was profiled, and TCRdb retains in-frame clones only, with some absent. Among around 69,000 clones listed, 96% were seen once. The specimen was PBMCs. The receptors stem from a woman aged 18-30 years in good health and CMV-seropositive.

J is TRBJ2-7 and V is TRBV28; possibly TRBD1 for D (6 bases). Looked up from germline, CDR1 is MDHEN and CDR2 is SYDVKM. V lost 3 bases, J lost 3 bases, and 18 bases lay in between. This CDR3 contains 16 residues. The CDR3 protein is CASSFWGRGLFYEQYF. For the CDR3, the DNA is TGTGCCAGCAGTTTTTGGGGCAGGGGATTATTCTACGAGCAGTACTTC.

The chain joins TRBV7-2 to TRBJ2-1, with 9 bases that match TRBD2. CDR3 size: 15 residues. The germline V gene encodes CDR1 SGHTA and CDR2 FQGNSA. V shed 1 base, J shed 10 bases, and the junction held 8 bases outside the gene matches. CDR3 coding DNA: TGTGCCAGCAGCTTAGGTAGCGGGGGTGATCGGGAGCAGTTCTTC. Amino acid sequence: CASSLGSGGDREQFF.

The chain recombines TRBV7-3 with TRBJ1-5; TRBD1 matches at 8 bases. Trimming cost V 2 bases and J 7 bases; bases outside gene matches: 7. The CDR3 has 15 residues. CDR1 is SGHTA and CDR2 is FQGTGA in the germline V gene. This CDR3 reads CASSLPRQGWQPQHF. The CDR3 nucleotides are TGTGCCAGCAGCTTACCTCGACAGGGGTGGCAGCCCCAGCATTTT.

The chain recombines TRBV4-1 with TRBJ2-6; D not resolved. Trimming removed 4 bases from V and 1 base from J, with 2 bases in between. The germline V gene has CDR1 MGHRA and CDR2 YSYEKL. This CDR3 is 13 amino acids long. The chain's CDR3 is CASSPSGANVLTF. CDR3 nucleotides: TGCGCCAGCAGCCCGTCTGGGGCCAACGTCCTGACTTTC.

The rearrangement uses TRBV11-3 and TRBJ1-1; D gene unclear. Germline V gene sequence: CDR1 SGHNT, CDR2 YENEEA. CDR3 length: 15 residues. V was shortened by 4 bases and J by 0 bases, with 12 bases between the two germline ends. The CDR3 nucleotides are TGTGCCAGCAGCTCTATGACTGATGTGAACACTGAAGCTTTCTTT. It is translated as CASSSMTDVNTEAFF.

The gene calls are TRBV7-9 and TRBJ2-7, with TRBD1 identical over 7 bases. V gave up 5 bases and J gave up 0 bases; unmatched junction bases: 7. CDR3 length equals 15 residues. Germline V lookup: CDR1 SEHNR, CDR2 FQNEAQ (reference sequence). DNA for the CDR3: TGTGCCAGCAGCGCAGGGGGAGAGTACTCCTACGAGCAGTACTTC. This gives the protein CASSAGGEYSYEQYF. The entire variable domain, with the rest obtained from reference TRBV7-9 and TRBJ2-7, is as follows: DTGVSQNPRHKITKRGQNVTFRCDPISEHNRLYWYRQTLGQGPEFLTYFQNEAQLEKSRLLSDRFSAERPKGSFSTLEIQRTEQGDSAMYLCASSAGGEYSYEQYFGPGTRLTVT.

This rearrangement joins TRBV7-6 to TRBJ2-7; no firm D call. This CDR3 region has 13 residues. Germline V lookup: CDR1 SGHVS, CDR2 FNYEAQ. V dropped 4 bases and J dropped 0 bases, with 7 bases sitting between them. The CDR3 DNA is TGTGCCAGCAGCTCTGACATCTCCTACGAGCAGTACTTC. Its translation: CASSSDISYEQYF.

The chain recombines TRBV18 with TRBJ2-7, with 10 bases that match TRBD2. The ends lost 3 bases at V and 4 bases at J; junction bases unmatched: 6. Germline V gene sequence: CDR1 KGHSH, CDR2 LQKENI. The CDR3 contains 15 residues. CDR3 residues: CASSPGTSAYYEQYF. The CDR3 DNA is TGTGCCAGCTCACCGGGGACTAGCGCGTATTACGAGCAGTACTTC.

The chain carries TRBV5-1 and TRBJ2-1; 9 bases are a match to TRBD2. CDR1 SGHRS and CDR2 YFSETQ come from the germline V gene. The CDR3 spans 15 residues. V shed 4 bases, J shed 6 bases, and the junction held 8 bases outside the gene matches. The CDR3 DNA sequence: TGCGCCAGCAGCCGGTTAGGGCGGGAGGGCAATGAGCAGTTCTTC. This sequence encodes CASSRLGREGNEQFF.

The chain links TRBV6-1 to TRBJ2-7; no reliable D call. The CDR3 spans 9 residues. V lost 9 bases to trimming and J lost 3 bases, with 3 bases between them. The germline V gene has CDR1 MNHNS and CDR2 SASEGT. In nucleotides, the CDR3 is TGTGCCAGTATCTACGAGCAGTACTTC. It translates to CASIYEQYF.

The rearrangement links TRBV7-9 to TRBJ2-1; 10 positions agree with TRBD2. The V gene's germline CDR1 is SEHNR and CDR2 FQNEAQ (reference sequence). The CDR3 totals 17 residues. V lost 5 bases and J lost 2; bases outside the gene matches: 9. The chain's CDR3 is CASSKRTSGGTYNEQFF. CDR3 bases: TGTGCCAGCAGCAAAAGGACTAGCGGAGGGACCTACAATGAGCAGTTCTTC.

V usage is TRBV7-9 and J usage is TRBJ1-2, with 8 bases that match TRBD1. CDR3 size: 15 residues. V was pared by 5 bases and J by 4 bases, with 9 bases of the junction left unmatched. Germline CDR1 SEHNR, CDR2 FQNEAQ (reference sequence). The CDR3 loop reads CASSAGTGLSYGYTF. CDR3 in DNA: TGTGCCAGCAGCGCTGGGACAGGACTTAGCTATGGCTACACCTTC.

This CDR3 reads CASSTYGEGTDTQYF. The CDR3 region has the DNA TGTGCCAGCTCAACTTACGGGGAGGGCACAGATACGCAGTATTTT. The chain carries TRBV18 and TRBJ2-3; D perhaps matches TRBD2 (6 bases). CDR1 and CDR2 (germline): KGHSH, LQKENI. This CDR3 is built from 15 residues. V lost 5 bases and J 1 base, leaving 13 bases between the germline ends. Using reference TRBV18 and TRBJ2-3 for the parts outside the CDR3, the full variable domain is NAGVMQNPRHLVRRRGQEARLRCSPMKGHSHVYWYRQLPEEGLKFMVYLQKENIIDESGMPKERFSAEFPKEGPSILRIQQVVRGDSAAYFCASSTYGEGTDTQYFGPGTRLTVL.

The rearrangement uses TRBV9 and TRBJ2-1; 13 nucleotides line up with TRBD2. CDR1 is SGDLS and CDR2 is YYNGEE in the germline V gene. The CDR3 runs 18 residues. Unmatched junction bases numbered 13, after V lost 4 bases and J lost 6 bases. The CDR3 region has the DNA TGTGCCAGCAGCCCGGGACTAGCGGGAATCTTCACGGGCAATGAGCAGTTCTTC. Translating gives CASSPGLAGIFTGNEQFF.

The gene calls are TRBV5-1 and TRBJ2-1; 9 bases line up with TRBD1. There are 14 residues in the CDR3. The germline gives CDR1 SGHRS, CDR2 YFSETQ. V lost 4 bases to trimming and J lost 7 bases; unmatched junction nucleotides: 6. CDR3 in amino acids: CASSVGQGLNEQFF. CDR3 DNA sequence: TGCGCCAGCAGCGTTGGACAGGGGCTTAATGAGCAGTTCTTC.

The J gene is TRBJ2-1, the V gene TRBV5-1, with 12 bases identical to TRBD2. Losses at the gene ends were 4 bases for V and 7 bases for J; bases not matched to a gene: 9. Germline V gives CDR1 SGHRS, CDR2 YFSETQ. This CDR3 spans 16 amino acids. For the CDR3, the DNA is TGCGCCAGCAGCGTGCTTGCTACTAGCGGGAGGAATGAGCAGTTCTTC. This encodes CASSVLATSGRNEQFF.

CDR3 coding DNA: TGTGCCAGCAGATTAGGGGGGGCCCCCGGCGAGCAGTACTTC. It encodes CASRLGGAPGEQYF. The chain joins TRBV5-6 to TRBJ2-7, with D maybe TRBD2 (7 bases). V was shortened by 5 bases and J by 6 bases, with 18 bases between the two germline ends. This CDR3 spans 14 amino acids. Looked up from germline, CDR1 is SGHDT and CDR2 is YYEEEE.

This chain links TRBV7-9 with TRBJ2-7, with TRBD2 matching 10 bases. The CDR3 loop spans 17 amino acids. Losses at the gene ends were 1 base for V and 4 bases for J; bases not matched to a gene: 10. Per germline, CDR1 SEHNR and CDR2 FQNEAQ (reference sequence). CDR3 sequence reads: CASSLGSLAGDVYEQYF. CDR3 in DNA: TGTGCCAGCAGCTTAGGGTCTCTAGCGGGAGATGTGTACGAGCAGTACTTC.